This T cell receptor beta chain derives from a study of T cell responses to AZD1222 COVID-19 vaccine (dated by TCRdb to the early 2020s). With regard to the full study: TCR sequencing covered over 230 trial participants: 200 to 210 given two doses of AZD1222 and around 26 given two doses of MenACWY control vaccine. Trial participants were enrolled by age into subgroups of 18-55, 56-69 and 70-plus years, and roughly 160, 29 and 62 TCR-sequenced participants, respectively, were included in these subgroups. Study-level results and caveats: The 56-69-year group was small, and its depth increase did not reach significance, likely because of low power. After two AZD1222 doses, both the breadth and the depth of spike-specific TCRs were significantly higher than at day 0 and than in MenACWY recipients. Reportedly, almost half of the unique spike-specific TCRs recognized epitopes lying outside the regions that are mutated in the B.1.351 and B.1.1.7 variants. Conclusions about previously exposed vaccinees were limited because only 6 or 7 AZD1222 recipients were SARS-CoV-2 seropositive at baseline. Most participants were white British and females outnumbered males, and the authors suggested that clonal diversity may have been underestimated. Because no samples from the day 14 peak response were available, repertoires could be characterized only after the peak T cell response. Vaccine-associated CD4 TCRs spanned the whole spike protein, with dominant responses in regions 160-218 and 743-854.

Per the publication, the time point label means: about 28 days (+/-7) after the second vaccine dose. AZD1222 recipients with second doses at about 4 weeks or about 12 weeks were pooled, because spike-specific TCR depth and breadth did not differ between schedules. Vaccinee samples came from UK trials COV001 and COV002, including a single-blind randomized controlled phase 2/3 trial of AZD1222 (ChAdOx1 nCoV-19) in healthy adults. Trial participant PBMC samples were collected at day 0 and day 28 after the second dose for TCRbeta chain sequencing. The CDR3 regions of human TCRbeta chains were analyzed by immunosequencing. In the authors' own workflow: Repertoire TCRs were checked for matches against a reference library of SARS-CoV-2-specific TCRs that had been generated using the MIRA antigen-specificity platform. Breadth was defined as the fraction of unique TCRs that were SARS-CoV-2-associated, and depth was defined as the fraction of total T cells that were SARS-CoV-2-associated. Each spike-specific TCR was assigned to its reactive spike region and to a CD4 or CD8 class using the MIRA data. Log10-transformed breadth and depth values were compared by one-way ANOVA with Sidak's multiple comparisons tests. TCRdb carries this immuneACCESS record with in-frame sequences only. Its versions omit some clonotypes, under half of them owing to an unresolved V gene in the studies checked, with the rest unexplained. Clonal size and the V and J genes are those of that table, whereas D and trimming came from the DNA. This sample lists about 94,000 clones; more than 75% were detected once. The top ten clones comprise 9.5% to 13% of the sample.

In the case of this clone: Which antigen it targets is not known. Base qualities are not recorded, but no much larger clone differs from it by a single base.

The junction carries 11 bases between V and J, which are trimmed by 0 bases and 5 bases respectively. From the germline V gene (reference sequence), CDR1 is LNHNV and CDR2 is YYDKDF. Spanning cysteine to phenylalanine, the CDR3 consists of 14 amino acids. Only CDR3 DNA is held: 42 bases, read in frame from base 1. The sample here was peripheral blood, taken 28 days after the second AZD1222 dose. The sequence was obtained from an adult who received the AZD1222 COVID-19 vaccine. The rearranged segments are TRBV15 and TRBJ2-7, with the D gene too uncertain to name. The CDR3 has the sequence CATSRDQPVHEQYF. The DNA sequence reads TGTGCCACCAGCAGAGATCAGCCCGTTCACGAGCAGTACTTC.